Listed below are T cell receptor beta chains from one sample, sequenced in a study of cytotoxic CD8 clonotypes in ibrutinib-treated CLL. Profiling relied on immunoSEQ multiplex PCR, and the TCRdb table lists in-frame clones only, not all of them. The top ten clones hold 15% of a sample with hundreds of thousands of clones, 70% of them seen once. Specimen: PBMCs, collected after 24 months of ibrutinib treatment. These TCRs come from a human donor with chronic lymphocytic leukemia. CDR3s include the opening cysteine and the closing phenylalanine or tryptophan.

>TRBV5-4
CASSLVAGGPSNEQFF
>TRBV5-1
CASSGEGGWETQYF
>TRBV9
CASSVVGSPLNEQFF
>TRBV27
CASRIAGGNNEQFF
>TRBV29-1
CSVVVSEAQPQHF
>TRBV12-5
CASGLESPPDGAFF
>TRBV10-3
CAISPGQGDVEQYF
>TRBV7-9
CASSARLAGGQTGELFF
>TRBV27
CASSPGQFYTEAFF
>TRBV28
CASSLGGWDYEQYF
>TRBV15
CATSRDRFVDQPQHF